Presented here are 15 T cell receptor beta chains from one specimen sequenced in a study of T cell responses to AZD1222 COVID-19 vaccine. Libraries were prepared by immunoSEQ multiplex PCR; TCRdb keeps only in-frame clonotypes and omits some of them. The repertoire holds 70,000 to 95,000 clones, around nine tenths seen once, with 5% in the top ten. This sample comprised peripheral blood, obtained 28 days after the second AZD1222 dose. These receptors came from an adult who received the AZD1222 COVID-19 vaccine.

CDR3 amino acids: CASSPTGAQGGYTF. The DNA of the CDR3 is TGTGCCAGTAGTCCCACGGGGGCGCAGGGTGGCTACACCTTC. The chain links TRBV19 to TRBJ1-2; TRBD1 is a possible D gene (6 bases). With 5 bases removed from V and 7 bases from J, the gap between germline ends came to 17 bases. The germline V gene encodes CDR1 LNHDA and CDR2 SQIVND (reference sequence). This CDR3 has 14 residues.

The rearrangement joins TRBV7-3 to TRBJ2-3, with TRBD2 as a possible D gene (5 bases). Trimming left V 3 bases short and J 0 bases short, with 7 bases between. CDR1 SGHTA and CDR2 FQGTGA come from the germline V gene. The CDR3 is 14 amino acids. CDR3 bases: TGTGCCAGCAGCTTTACGGGGAGCACAGATACGCAGTATTTT. Protein product: CASSFTGSTDTQYF. Complete variable domain (other parts from reference TRBV7-3 and TRBJ2-3): GAGVSQTPSNKVTEKGKYVELRCDPISGHTALYWYRQSLGQGPEFLIYFQGTGAADDSGLPNDRFFAVRPEGSVSTLKIQRTERGDSAVYLCASSFTGSTDTQYFGPGTRLTVL.

J is TRBJ1-5 and V is TRBV10-2; D call uncertain. The CDR3 is made up of 14 amino acids. Germline V gene data show CDR1 as WSHSY and CDR2 as SAAADI. Trimming left V 4 bases short and J 0 bases short, with 7 bases between. In DNA, the CDR3 is TGCGCCAGCAGTGGGCAAGTTAGCAATCAGCCCCAGCATTTT. As protein: CASSGQVSNQPQHF.

This chain connects TRBV2 to TRBJ1-1, with TRBD1 matching over 9 bases. In germline, CDR1 is SNHLY, CDR2 FYNNEI. J gave up 5 bases and V 6 bases, and 7 bases lay outside the gene matches. The CDR3 runs to 14 residues. The CDR3, as DNA: TGTGCCAGCAGGGAACAGGGGGCGCGGACTGAAGCTTTCTTT. Protein product: CASREQGARTEAFF.

The chain has TRBV20-1 and TRBJ2-7; D is perhaps TRBD1 (5 bases). CDR1 and CDR2 from the germline V gene are DFQATT and SNEGSKA (reference sequence). The CDR3 totals 11 residues. With 5 bases removed from V and 5 bases from J, the gap between germline ends came to 10 bases. The chain's CDR3 is CSALGHDEQYF. CDR3 nucleotide sequence: TGCAGTGCTCTCGGACACGACGAGCAGTACTTC.

The chain joins TRBV14 to TRBJ1-6; perhaps TRBD1 as D (6 bases). The V gene lost 3 bases and the J gene lost 10 bases, with 16 bases spanning the gap. The CDR3 totals 15 residues. CDR1 is SGHDN and CDR2 is FVKESK in the germline V gene. As DNA, the CDR3 is TGTGCCAGCAGCCATTTCAGGGCAGGGGAATCACCCCTCCACTTT. Residues: CASSHFRAGESPLHF.

V and J are TRBV9 and TRBJ1-2; 11 positions match TRBD1. This CDR3 has 16 residues. Germline values: CDR1 SGDLS, CDR2 YYNGEE. Losses at the gene ends were 6 bases for V and 7 bases for J; bases not matched to a gene: 14. CDR3 nucleotide sequence: TGTGCCAGCACCCCCCGGACAGGGGGCGGCCAAGCTGGCTACACCTTC. Amino acids: CASTPRTGGGQAGYTF.

The chain recombines TRBV2 with TRBJ1-1, with 7 positions matching TRBD1. The V segment lost 6 bases and the J segment 3 bases; nucleotides outside the gene matches: 7. This CDR3 has 14 residues. From germline, CDR1 is SNHLY and CDR2 FYNNEI. The CDR3 loop reads CASRRQGWDTEAFF. The CDR3 DNA sequence: TGTGCCAGCAGGAGACAGGGTTGGGACACTGAAGCTTTCTTT.

This rearrangement joins TRBV27 to TRBJ1-1; a weak D match, TRBD1 (6 bases). Germline lookup yields CDR1 MNHEY and CDR2 SMNVEV (reference sequence). V dropped 5 bases and J dropped 6 bases, with 16 bases sitting between them. The CDR3 has 14 residues. DNA of the CDR3: TGTGCCAGCAGTCTTACAGGGCGCGGATCTGAAGCTTTCTTT. Translated: CASSLTGRGSEAFF.

This chain joins TRBV2 and TRBJ2-2; no clear D gene. The germline V gene has CDR1 SNHLY and CDR2 FYNNEI. The CDR3 is made up of 13 amino acids. V was trimmed by 4 bases and J by 6 bases, leaving 9 bases between them. CDR3 loop: CASSGAGPGELFF. The CDR3 bases are TGTGCCAGCAGTGGGGCCGGGCCCGGGGAGCTGTTTTTT.

V and J are TRBV7-9 and TRBJ1-1; D perhaps matches TRBD1 (6 bases). V shed 1 base and J shed 7 bases, with 10 bases lying between them. CDR3 size: 13 residues. Germline CDR1 SEHNR, CDR2 FQNEAQ (reference sequence). The CDR3 DNA reads TGTGCCAGCAGCTTAGTACAGGGTGGTGAAGCTTTCTTT. It encodes CASSLVQGGEAFF.

The chain joins TRBV3-1 (or the pseudogene TRBV3-2) to TRBJ2-1; TRBD1 or TRBD2 may be the D gene (5 bases each). The CDR3 runs to 13 residues. CDR1 LGHDT and CDR2 YNNKEL come from the germline V gene (reference sequence). Between the trimmed V and J ends, which lost 6 bases and 6 bases, there was a span of 12 bases. For the CDR3, the DNA is TGTGCCAGCAGGCCGGGGACGATCAATGAGCAGTTCTTC. Translation gives CASRPGTINEQFF.

V is TRBV6-5 and J is TRBJ2-1; D could derive from TRBD1 or TRBD2 (5 bases each). Germline assignment: CDR1 MNHEY and CDR2 SVGAGI. The V gene lost 7 bases and the J gene lost 6 bases, with 10 bases spanning the gap. This CDR3 region has 12 residues. This CDR3 is CASKRGVNEQFF. Here the CDR3 DNA reads TGTGCCAGCAAGAGGGGAGTCAATGAGCAGTTCTTC.

This clone was seen more than once but under ten times. The chain joins TRBV20-1 to TRBJ1-2; a weak D match, TRBD1 (5 bases). The ends were cut back, 3 bases at V and 11 bases at J, with 19 bases in the middle. Germline V CDR1 and CDR2: DFQATT, SNEGSKA (reference sequence). The CDR3 has 13 amino acids. Here the CDR3 reads CSASPFSGNLYTF. In DNA, the CDR3 is TGCAGTGCTAGTCCTTTTTCAGGGAACCTTTACACCTTC.

This clone has just one count. The chain has TRBV29-1 and TRBJ1-3; D remains unclear. Germline CDR1 SQVTM, CDR2 ANQGSEA. Trimming stripped 3 bases from V and 0 bases from J, with 9 bases between. The CDR3 is 14 residues long. DNA of the CDR3: TGCAGCGTTGAGGGCCCCGTCTCTGGAAACACCATATATTTT. It translates to CSVEGPVSGNTIYF.